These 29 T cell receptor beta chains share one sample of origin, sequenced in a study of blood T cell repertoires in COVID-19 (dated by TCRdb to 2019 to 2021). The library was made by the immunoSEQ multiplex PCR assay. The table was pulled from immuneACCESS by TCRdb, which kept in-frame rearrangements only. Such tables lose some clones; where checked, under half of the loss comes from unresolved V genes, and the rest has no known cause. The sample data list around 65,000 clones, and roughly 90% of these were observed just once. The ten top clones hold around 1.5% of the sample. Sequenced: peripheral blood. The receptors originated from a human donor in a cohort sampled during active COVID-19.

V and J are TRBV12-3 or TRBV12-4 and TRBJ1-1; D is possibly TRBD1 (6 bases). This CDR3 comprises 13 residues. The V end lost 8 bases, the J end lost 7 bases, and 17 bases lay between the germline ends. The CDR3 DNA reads TGTGCCAGCTCCACTAGGACAGCCGTTGAAGCTTTCTTT. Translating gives CASSTRTAVEAFF.

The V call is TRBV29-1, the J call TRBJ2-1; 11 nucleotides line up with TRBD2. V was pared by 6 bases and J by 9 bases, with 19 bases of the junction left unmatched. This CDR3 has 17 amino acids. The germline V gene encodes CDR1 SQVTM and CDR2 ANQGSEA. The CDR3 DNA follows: TGCAGCGTGGCTATTATAGCGGGAGGGCCGGTTGGCGGTGAGCAGTTCTTC. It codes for CSVAIIAGGPVGGEQFF.

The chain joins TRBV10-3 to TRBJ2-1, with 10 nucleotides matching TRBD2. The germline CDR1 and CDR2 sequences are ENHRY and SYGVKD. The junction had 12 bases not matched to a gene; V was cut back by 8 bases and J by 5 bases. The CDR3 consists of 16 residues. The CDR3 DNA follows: TGTGCCATCCGCCCCGGACTAGCGGAGTTCCACAATGAGCAGTTCTTC. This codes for CAIRPGLAEFHNEQFF.

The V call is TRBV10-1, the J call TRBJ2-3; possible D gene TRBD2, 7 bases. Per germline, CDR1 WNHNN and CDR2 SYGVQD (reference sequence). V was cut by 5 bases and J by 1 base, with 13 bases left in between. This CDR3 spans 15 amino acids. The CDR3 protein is CASSPGGGGTDTQYF. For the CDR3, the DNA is TGCGCCAGCAGTCCGGGGGGCGGCGGCACAGATACGCAGTATTTT.

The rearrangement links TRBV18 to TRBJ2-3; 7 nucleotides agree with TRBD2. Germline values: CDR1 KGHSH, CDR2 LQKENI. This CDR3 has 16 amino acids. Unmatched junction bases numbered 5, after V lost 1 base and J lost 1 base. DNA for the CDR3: TGTGCCAGCTCACCACAGGCTAGCGGCCGCACAGATACGCAGTATTTT. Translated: CASSPQASGRTDTQYF.

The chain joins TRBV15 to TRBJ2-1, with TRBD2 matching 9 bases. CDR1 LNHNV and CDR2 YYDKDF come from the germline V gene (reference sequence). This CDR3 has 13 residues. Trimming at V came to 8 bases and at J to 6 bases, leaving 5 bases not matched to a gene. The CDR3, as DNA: TGTGCCACCCGACTAGCGGCCCTCAATGAGCAGTTCTTC. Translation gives CATRLAALNEQFF.

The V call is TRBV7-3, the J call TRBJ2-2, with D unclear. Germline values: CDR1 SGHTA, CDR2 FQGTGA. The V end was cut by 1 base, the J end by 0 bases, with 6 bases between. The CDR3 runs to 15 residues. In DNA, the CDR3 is TGTGCCAGCAGCTTAAGGAGATCGAACACCGGGGAGCTGTTTTTT. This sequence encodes CASSLRRSNTGELFF.

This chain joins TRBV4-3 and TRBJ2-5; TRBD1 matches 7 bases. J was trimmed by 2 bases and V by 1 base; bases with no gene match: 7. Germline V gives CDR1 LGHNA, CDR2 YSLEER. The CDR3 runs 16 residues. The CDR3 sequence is CASSQGKTGHQETQYF. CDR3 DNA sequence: TGCGCCAGCAGCCAAGGGAAGACAGGGCATCAAGAGACCCAGTACTTC.

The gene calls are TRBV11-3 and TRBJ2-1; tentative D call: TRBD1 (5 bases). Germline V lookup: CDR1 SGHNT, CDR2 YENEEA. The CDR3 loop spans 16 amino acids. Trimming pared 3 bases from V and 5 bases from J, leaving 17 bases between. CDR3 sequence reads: CASSFSSRGGHNEQFF. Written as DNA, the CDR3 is TGTGCCAGCAGCTTCTCATCAAGGGGCGGACACAATGAGCAGTTCTTC.

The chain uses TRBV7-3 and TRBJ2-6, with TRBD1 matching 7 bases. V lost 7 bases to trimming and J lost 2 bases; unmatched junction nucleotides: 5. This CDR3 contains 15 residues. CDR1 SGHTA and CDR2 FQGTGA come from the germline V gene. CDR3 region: CASTSGGPGANVLTF. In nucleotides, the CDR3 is TGTGCCAGCACCTCAGGGGGTCCTGGGGCCAACGTCCTGACTTTC.

The DNA for the CDR3 is TGTGCCAGCAGCCAAGCGCCGACAGGCTGGGAGACCCAGTACTTC. This encodes CASSQAPTGWETQYF. The V call is TRBV3-1 (or the pseudogene TRBV3-2), the J call TRBJ2-5; possible D gene TRBD1, 6 bases. This CDR3 region has 15 residues. Trimming removed 1 base at V and 5 bases at J, with 14 bases between. Germline V gives CDR1 LGHDT, CDR2 YNNKEL (reference sequence).

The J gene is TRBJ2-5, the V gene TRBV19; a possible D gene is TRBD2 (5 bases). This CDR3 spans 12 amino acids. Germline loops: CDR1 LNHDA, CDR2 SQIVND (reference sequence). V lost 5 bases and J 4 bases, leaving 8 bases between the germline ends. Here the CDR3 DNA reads TGTGCCAGTAGTGAGGGCTCAGAGACCCAGTACTTC. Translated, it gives CASSEGSETQYF.

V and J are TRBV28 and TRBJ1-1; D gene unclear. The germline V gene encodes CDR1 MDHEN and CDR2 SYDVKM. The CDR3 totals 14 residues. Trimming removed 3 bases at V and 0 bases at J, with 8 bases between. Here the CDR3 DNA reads TGTGCCAGCAGTTTTCCAGGAATGAACACTGAAGCTTTCTTT. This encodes CASSFPGMNTEAFF.

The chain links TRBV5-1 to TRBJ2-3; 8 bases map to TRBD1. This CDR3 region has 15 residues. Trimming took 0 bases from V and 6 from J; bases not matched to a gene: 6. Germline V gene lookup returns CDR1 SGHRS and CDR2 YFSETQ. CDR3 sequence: CASSLAGTGSDTQYF. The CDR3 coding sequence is TGCGCCAGCAGCTTGGCCGGGACAGGTTCGGATACGCAGTATTTT.

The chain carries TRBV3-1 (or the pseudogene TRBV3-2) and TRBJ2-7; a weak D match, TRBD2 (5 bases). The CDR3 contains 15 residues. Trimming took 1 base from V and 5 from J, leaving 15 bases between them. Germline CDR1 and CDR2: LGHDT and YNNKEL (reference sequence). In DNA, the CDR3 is TGTGCCAGCAGCCAAGTGGGCAGGCCGGAGGACGAGCAGTACTTC. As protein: CASSQVGRPEDEQYF.

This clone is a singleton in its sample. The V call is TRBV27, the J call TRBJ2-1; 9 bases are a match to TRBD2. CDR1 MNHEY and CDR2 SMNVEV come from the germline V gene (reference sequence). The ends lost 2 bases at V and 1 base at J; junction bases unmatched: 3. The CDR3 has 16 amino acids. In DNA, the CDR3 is TGTGCCAGCAGTTTAGCTAGCGGGGCGTCCTACAATGAGCAGTTCTTC. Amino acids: CASSLASGASYNEQFF.

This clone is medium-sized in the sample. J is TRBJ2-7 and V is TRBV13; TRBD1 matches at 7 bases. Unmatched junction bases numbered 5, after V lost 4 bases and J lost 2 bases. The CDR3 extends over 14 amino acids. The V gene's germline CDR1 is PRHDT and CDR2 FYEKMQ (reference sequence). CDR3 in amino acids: CASSSRQGAYEQYF. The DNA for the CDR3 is TGTGCCAGCAGCTCGCGACAGGGTGCCTACGAGCAGTACTTC.

CDR3 protein: CASSLDRDQPQHF. The CDR3 DNA sequence: TGTGCCAGCAGCCTCGACAGGGATCAGCCCCAGCATTTT. The rearrangement uses TRBV6-6 and TRBJ1-5, with TRBD1 identical over 7 bases. Trimming removed 6 bases from V and 5 bases from J; junction bases left unmatched: 4. CDR1 and CDR2 from the germline V gene are MNHNY and SVGAGI (reference sequence). CDR3 length: 13 residues.

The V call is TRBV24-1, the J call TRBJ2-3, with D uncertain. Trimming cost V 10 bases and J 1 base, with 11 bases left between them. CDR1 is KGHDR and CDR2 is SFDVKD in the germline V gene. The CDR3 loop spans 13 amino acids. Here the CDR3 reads CATQLVGTDTQYF. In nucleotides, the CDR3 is TGTGCCACTCAATTAGTGGGCACAGATACGCAGTATTTT.

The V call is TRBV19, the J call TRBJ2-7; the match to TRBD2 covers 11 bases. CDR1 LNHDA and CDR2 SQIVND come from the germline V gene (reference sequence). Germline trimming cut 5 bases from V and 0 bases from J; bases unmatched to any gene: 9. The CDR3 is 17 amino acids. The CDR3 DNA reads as TGTGCCAGTAGTCCCCCCTTGGGACTAGCGGCCTCCTACGAGCAGTACTTC. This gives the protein CASSPPLGLAASYEQYF. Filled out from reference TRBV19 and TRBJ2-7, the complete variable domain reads DGGITQSPKYLFRKEGQNVTLSCEQNLNHDAMYWYRQDPGQGLRLIYYSQIVNDFQKGDIAEGYSVSREKKESFPLTVTSAQKNPTAFYLCASSPPLGLAASYEQYFGPGTRLTVT.

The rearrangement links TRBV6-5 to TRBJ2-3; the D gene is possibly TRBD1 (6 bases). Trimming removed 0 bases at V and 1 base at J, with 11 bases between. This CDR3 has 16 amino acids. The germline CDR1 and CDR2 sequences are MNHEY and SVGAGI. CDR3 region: CASSYSAGAGTDTQYF. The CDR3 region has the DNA TGTGCCAGCAGTTACTCCGCAGGGGCTGGCACAGATACGCAGTATTTT.

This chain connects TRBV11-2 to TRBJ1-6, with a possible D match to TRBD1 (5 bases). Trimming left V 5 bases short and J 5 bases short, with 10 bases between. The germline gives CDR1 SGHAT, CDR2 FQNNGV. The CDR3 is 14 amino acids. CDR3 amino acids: CASSQVRDNSPLHF. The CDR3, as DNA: TGTGCCAGCAGCCAGGTCAGGGATAATTCACCCCTCCACTTT.

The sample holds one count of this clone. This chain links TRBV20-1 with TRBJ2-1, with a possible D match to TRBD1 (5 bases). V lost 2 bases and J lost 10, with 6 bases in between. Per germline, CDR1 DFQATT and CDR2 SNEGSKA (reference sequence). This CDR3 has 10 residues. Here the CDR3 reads CSARRTEQFF. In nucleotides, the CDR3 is TGCAGTGCTAGAAGGACAGAGCAGTTCTTC.

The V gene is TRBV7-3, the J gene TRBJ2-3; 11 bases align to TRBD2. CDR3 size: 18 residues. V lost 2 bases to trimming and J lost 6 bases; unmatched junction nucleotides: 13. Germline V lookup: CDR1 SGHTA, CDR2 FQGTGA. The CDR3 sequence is CASSLGTSGGGWSDTQYF. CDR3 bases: TGTGCCAGCAGCTTAGGGACTAGCGGAGGAGGTTGGTCCGATACGCAGTATTTT.

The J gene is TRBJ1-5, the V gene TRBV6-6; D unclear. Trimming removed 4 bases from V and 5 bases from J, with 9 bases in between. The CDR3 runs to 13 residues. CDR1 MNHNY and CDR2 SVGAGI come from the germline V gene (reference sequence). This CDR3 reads CASSSTEYQPQHF. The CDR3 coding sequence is TGTGCCAGCAGTTCCACGGAGTATCAGCCCCAGCATTTT.

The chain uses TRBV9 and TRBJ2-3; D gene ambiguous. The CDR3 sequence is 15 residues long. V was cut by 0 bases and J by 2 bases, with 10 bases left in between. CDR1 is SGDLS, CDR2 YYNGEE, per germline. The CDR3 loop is CASSVDAVHTDTQYF. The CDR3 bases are TGTGCCAGCAGCGTAGATGCGGTCCACACAGATACGCAGTATTTT.

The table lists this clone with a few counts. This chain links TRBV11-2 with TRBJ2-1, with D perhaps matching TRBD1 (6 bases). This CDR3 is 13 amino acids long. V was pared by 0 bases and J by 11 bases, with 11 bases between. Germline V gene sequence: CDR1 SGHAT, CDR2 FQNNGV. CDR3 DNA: TGTGCCAGCAGCTTAGAGATGGGGGCTAAGCAGTTCTTC. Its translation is CASSLEMGAKQFF.

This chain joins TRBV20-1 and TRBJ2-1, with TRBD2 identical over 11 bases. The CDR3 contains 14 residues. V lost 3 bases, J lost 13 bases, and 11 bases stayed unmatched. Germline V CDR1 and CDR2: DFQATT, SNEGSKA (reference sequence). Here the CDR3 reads CSASISGRASNQFF. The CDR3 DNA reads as TGCAGTGCTAGTATTAGCGGGAGGGCCTCAAATCAGTTCTTC.

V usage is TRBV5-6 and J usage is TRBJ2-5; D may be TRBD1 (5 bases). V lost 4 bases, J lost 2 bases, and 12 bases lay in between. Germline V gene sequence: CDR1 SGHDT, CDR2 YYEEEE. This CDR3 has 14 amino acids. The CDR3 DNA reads TGTGCCAGCAGCACAGAACAGGTTCAAGAGACCCAGTACTTC. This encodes CASSTEQVQETQYF.